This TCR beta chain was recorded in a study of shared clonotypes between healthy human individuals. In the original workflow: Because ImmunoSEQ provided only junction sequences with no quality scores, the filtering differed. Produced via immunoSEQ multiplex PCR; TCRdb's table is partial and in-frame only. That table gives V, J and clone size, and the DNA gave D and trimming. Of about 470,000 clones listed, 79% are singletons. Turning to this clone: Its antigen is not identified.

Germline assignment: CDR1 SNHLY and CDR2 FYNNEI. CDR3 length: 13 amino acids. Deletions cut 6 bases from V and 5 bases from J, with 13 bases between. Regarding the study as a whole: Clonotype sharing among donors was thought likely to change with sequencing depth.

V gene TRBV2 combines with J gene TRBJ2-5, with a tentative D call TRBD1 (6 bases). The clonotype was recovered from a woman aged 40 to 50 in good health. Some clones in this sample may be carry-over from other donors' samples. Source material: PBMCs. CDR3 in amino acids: CASSWGQGETQYF. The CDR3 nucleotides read TGTGCCAGCAGCTGGGGGCAGGGGGAGACCCAGTACTTC.